Listed below are T cell receptor beta chains from one sample, sequenced in a study of cytomegalovirus exposure and HLA in healthy donors. Assay: immunoSEQ multiplex PCR; the TCRdb copy retains only in-frame clones and omits some. The data contain under 150,000 clones, around 90% of them singletons. Sequenced: PBMCs. The receptors stem from a man between 18 and 29 years old in good health and CMV-seropositive. Both conserved end residues are part of each CDR3. Fields, in order: J gene, V gene, D gene, CDR3 protein. A D gene is named only where the DNA matches it firmly.

J gene: TRBJ2-3; V gene: TRBV11-3; D gene: TRBD1; CDR3 protein: CASSFDPPGQGFDTQYF
J gene: TRBJ2-1; V gene: TRBV19; D gene: TRBD2; CDR3 protein: CASGPGLANEQFF
J gene: TRBJ2-1; V gene: TRBV5-4; D gene: TRBD2; CDR3 protein: CASSLGGTSFYNEQFF
J gene: TRBJ1-3; V gene: TRBV7-2; D gene: NA; CDR3 protein: CASRDFRTPGNTIYF
J gene: TRBJ1-1; V gene: TRBV7-2; D gene: NA; CDR3 protein: CASSLVSRMNTEAFF
J gene: TRBJ2-2; V gene: TRBV2; D gene: NA; CDR3 protein: CASSDSRTNTGELFF
J gene: TRBJ2-3; V gene: TRBV6-1; D gene: TRBD2; CDR3 protein: CASSVKFSGGAADTQYF
J gene: TRBJ1-1; V gene: TRBV30; D gene: NA; CDR3 protein: CAWIGGFDTEAFF
J gene: TRBJ1-5; V gene: TRBV5-1; D gene: TRBD1; CDR3 protein: CASSLGPSGQNQPQHF
J gene: TRBJ2-1; V gene: TRBV27; D gene: TRBD1; CDR3 protein: CASRQGINNEQFF
J gene: TRBJ1-3; V gene: TRBV11-2; D gene: NA; CDR3 protein: CASSFRYSGRLQSGNTIYF
J gene: TRBJ2-7; V gene: TRBV5-6; D gene: NA; CDR3 protein: CASSLEMFYEQYF
J gene: TRBJ1-1; V gene: TRBV6-5; D gene: TRBD1; CDR3 protein: CASRQTGSPEAFF
J gene: TRBJ2-2; V gene: TRBV5-1; D gene: NA; CDR3 protein: CASSFLTGELFF
J gene: TRBJ1-6; V gene: TRBV7-9; D gene: TRBD1; CDR3 protein: CASSNRRTGGGSPLHF
J gene: TRBJ2-7; V gene: TRBV2; D gene: TRBD2; CDR3 protein: CASSRTSGGLLKPYEQYF
J gene: TRBJ2-5; V gene: TRBV5-1; D gene: NA; CDR3 protein: CASRANTKGQETQYF
J gene: TRBJ1-2; V gene: TRBV11-3; D gene: TRBD1; CDR3 protein: CASSLRGDRVDGYTF
J gene: TRBJ2-7; V gene: TRBV6-1; D gene: TRBD1; CDR3 protein: CASRGTVSYEQYF
J gene: TRBJ2-3; V gene: TRBV27; D gene: TRBD1; CDR3 protein: CASSLWTGEKDTQYF
J gene: TRBJ1-1; V gene: TRBV11-3; D gene: TRBD1; CDR3 protein: CASSRDSGAEAFF
J gene: TRBJ1-6; V gene: TRBV11-2; D gene: TRBD1; CDR3 protein: CASRGDRGRYNSPLHF
J gene: TRBJ2-7; V gene: TRBV7-2; D gene: NA; CDR3 protein: CASSFAPGSVYEQYF
J gene: TRBJ1-6; V gene: TRBV5-1; D gene: TRBD1; CDR3 protein: CASSLQGADNSPLHF
J gene: TRBJ2-1; V gene: TRBV4-1; D gene: TRBD2; CDR3 protein: CASSWASGPDNEQFF
J gene: TRBJ2-4; V gene: TRBV5-1; D gene: NA; CDR3 protein: CASSSNPQGTKNIQYF
J gene: TRBJ2-3; V gene: TRBV5-1; D gene: TRBD1; CDR3 protein: CASSLAGQGDADTQYF
J gene: TRBJ2-7; V gene: TRBV21-1; D gene: NA; CDR3 protein: CASSQGLAGGQGVYEQYF
J gene: TRBJ1-1; V gene: TRBV19; D gene: TRBD1; CDR3 protein: CASKLGGQGNTEAFF
J gene: TRBJ2-1; V gene: TRBV9; D gene: NA; CDR3 protein: CASSVVGGPWNEQFF
J gene: TRBJ1-3; V gene: TRBV6-1; D gene: NA; CDR3 protein: CASSDRGAAGNTIYF
J gene: TRBJ2-1; V gene: TRBV7-6; D gene: TRBD2; CDR3 protein: CASSYIAGGPLEQFF
J gene: TRBJ2-1; V gene: TRBV6-6; D gene: TRBD2; CDR3 protein: CASSLSGRIYNEQFF
J gene: TRBJ1-2; V gene: TRBV9; D gene: TRBD1; CDR3 protein: CASSGWTGNGYTF
J gene: TRBJ2-2; V gene: TRBV7-6; D gene: NA; CDR3 protein: CASSLVWESGELFF
J gene: TRBJ2-3; V gene: TRBV10-2; D gene: NA; CDR3 protein: CASLGFKLHYF
J gene: TRBJ2-1; V gene: TRBV2; D gene: NA; CDR3 protein: CASRPRHKLDSGPYNEQFF
J gene: TRBJ1-5; V gene: TRBV5-1; D gene: NA; CDR3 protein: CASSLEQGRRSNQPQHF
J gene: TRBJ1-2; V gene: TRBV19; D gene: TRBD1; CDR3 protein: CASSISTPGQLYPNYGYTF
J gene: TRBJ2-2; V gene: TRBV6-4; D gene: NA; CDR3 protein: CASSESGTNTGELFF
J gene: TRBJ1-4; V gene: TRBV9; D gene: NA; CDR3 protein: CASSESPFGGVNEKLFF
J gene: TRBJ2-1; V gene: TRBV28; D gene: NA; CDR3 protein: CASRRGLYNEQFF